This T cell receptor (beta chain) was captured in a study of blood T cell repertoires in COVID-19. Generated by immunoSEQ multiplex PCR, the TCRdb table keeps only in-frame clones and is missing some. The data contain 270,000 or so clones, around 91% of them singletons. This CDR3 has 15 amino acids. Germline values: CDR1 LNHDA, CDR2 SQIVND (reference sequence). The V segment lost 4 bases and the J segment 3 bases; nucleotides outside the gene matches: 6. The chain is built from TRBV19 and TRBJ1-5, with TRBD1 matching over 7 bases. The sample comprised peripheral blood. This TCR was recovered from a woman in her fifties or sixties with COVID-19, enrolled during active disease. DNA of the CDR3: TGTGCCAGTAGTAAACAGACAGGGTTCAATCAGCCCCAGCATTTT. This encodes CASSKQTGFNQPQHF.